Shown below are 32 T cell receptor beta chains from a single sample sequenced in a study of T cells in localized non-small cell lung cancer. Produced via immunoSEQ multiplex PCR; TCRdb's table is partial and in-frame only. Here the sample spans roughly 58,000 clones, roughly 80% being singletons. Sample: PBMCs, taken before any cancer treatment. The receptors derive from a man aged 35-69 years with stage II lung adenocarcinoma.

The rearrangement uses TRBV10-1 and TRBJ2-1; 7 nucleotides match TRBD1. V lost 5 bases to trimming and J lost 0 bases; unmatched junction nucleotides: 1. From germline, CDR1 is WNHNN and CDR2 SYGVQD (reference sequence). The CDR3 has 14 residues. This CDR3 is CASSRTGSYNEQFF. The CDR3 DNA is TGCGCCAGCAGTCGGACAGGCTCCTACAATGAGCAGTTCTTC.

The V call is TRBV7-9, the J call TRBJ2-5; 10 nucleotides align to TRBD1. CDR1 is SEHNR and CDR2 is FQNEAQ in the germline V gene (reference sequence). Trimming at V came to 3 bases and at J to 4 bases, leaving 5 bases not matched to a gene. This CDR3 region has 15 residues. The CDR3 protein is CASSFRTGGAETQYF. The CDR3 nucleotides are TGTGCCAGCAGCTTCCGGACAGGGGGGGCAGAGACCCAGTACTTC.

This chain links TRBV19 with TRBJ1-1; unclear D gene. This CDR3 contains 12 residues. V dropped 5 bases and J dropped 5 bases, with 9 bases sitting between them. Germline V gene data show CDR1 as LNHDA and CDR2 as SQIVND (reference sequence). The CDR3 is CASSLGRTEAFF. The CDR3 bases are TGTGCCAGTAGTCTGGGCAGGACTGAAGCTTTCTTT.

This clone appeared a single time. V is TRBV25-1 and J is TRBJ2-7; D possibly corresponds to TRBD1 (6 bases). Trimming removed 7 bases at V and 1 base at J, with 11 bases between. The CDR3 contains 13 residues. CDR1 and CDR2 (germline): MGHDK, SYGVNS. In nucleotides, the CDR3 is TGTGCCAGCACGGAGGACAGATCCTACGAGCAGTACTTC. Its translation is CASTEDRSYEQYF.

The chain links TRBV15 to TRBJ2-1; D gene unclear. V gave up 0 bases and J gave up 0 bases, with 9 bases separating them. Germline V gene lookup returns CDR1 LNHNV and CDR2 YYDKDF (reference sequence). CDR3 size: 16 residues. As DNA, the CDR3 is TGTGCCACCAGCAGAGATGCGGTTAGCTCCTACAATGAGCAGTTCTTC. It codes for CATSRDAVSSYNEQFF.

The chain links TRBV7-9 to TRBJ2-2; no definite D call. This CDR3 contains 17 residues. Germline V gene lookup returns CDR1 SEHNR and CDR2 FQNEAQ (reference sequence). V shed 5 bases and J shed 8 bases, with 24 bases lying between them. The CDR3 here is CASSPRVSGALTGELFF. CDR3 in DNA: TGTGCCAGCAGCCCCCGAGTGAGTGGAGCATTGACTGGGGAGCTGTTTTTT.

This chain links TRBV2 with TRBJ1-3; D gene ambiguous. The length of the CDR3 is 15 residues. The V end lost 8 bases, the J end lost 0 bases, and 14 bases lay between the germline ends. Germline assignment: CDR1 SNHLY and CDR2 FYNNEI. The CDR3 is CASQQPTSSGNTIYF. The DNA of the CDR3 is TGTGCCAGCCAACAGCCCACCAGCTCTGGAAACACCATATATTTT.

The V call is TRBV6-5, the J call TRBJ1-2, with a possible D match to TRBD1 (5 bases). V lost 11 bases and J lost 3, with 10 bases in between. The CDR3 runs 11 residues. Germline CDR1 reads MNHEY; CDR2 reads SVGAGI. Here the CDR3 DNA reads TGTGCCGGGGGGAGGTACTATGGCTACACCTTC. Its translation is CAGGRYYGYTF.

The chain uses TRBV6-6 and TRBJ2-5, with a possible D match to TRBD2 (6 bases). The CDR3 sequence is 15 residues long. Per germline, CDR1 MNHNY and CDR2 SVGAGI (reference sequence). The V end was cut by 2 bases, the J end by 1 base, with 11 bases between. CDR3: CASSYLGGGQETQYF. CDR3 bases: TGTGCCAGCAGTTACCTTGGGGGAGGCCAAGAGACCCAGTACTTC.

The DNA for the CDR3 is TGCGCCAGCAGCGTTGGACAGGCCTCCTATGGCTACACCTTC. Protein: CASSVGQASYGYTF. The chain couples TRBV5-1 to TRBJ1-2, with TRBD1 matching over 7 bases. With 4 bases clipped from V and 4 bases from J, the junction kept 7 bases outside the gene matches. The CDR3 covers 14 residues. Germline V gene sequence: CDR1 SGHRS, CDR2 YFSETQ.

The CDR3 sequence: CSVGQGPETQYF. The CDR3 DNA follows: TGCAGCGTTGGTCAGGGCCCGGAGACCCAGTACTTC. J is TRBJ2-5 and V is TRBV29-1; possible D gene TRBD1, 5 bases. Trimming pared 4 bases from V and 5 bases from J, leaving 11 bases between. This CDR3 is built from 12 residues. Looked up from germline, CDR1 is SQVTM and CDR2 is ANQGSEA.

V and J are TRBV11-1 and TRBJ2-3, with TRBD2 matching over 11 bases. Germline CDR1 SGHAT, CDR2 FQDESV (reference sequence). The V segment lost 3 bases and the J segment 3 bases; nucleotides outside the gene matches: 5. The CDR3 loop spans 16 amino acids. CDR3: CASSFSGRERTDTQYF. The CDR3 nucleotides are TGTGCCAGCAGCTTTAGCGGGAGGGAGAGGACAGATACGCAGTATTTT.

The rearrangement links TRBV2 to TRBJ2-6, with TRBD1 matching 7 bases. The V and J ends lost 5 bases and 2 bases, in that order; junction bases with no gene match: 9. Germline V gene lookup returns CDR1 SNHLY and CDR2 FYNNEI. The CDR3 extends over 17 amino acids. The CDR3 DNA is TGTGCCAGCAGTTCGACAGGGCGGAGCGCTGGGGCCAACGTCCTGACTTTC. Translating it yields CASSSTGRSAGANVLTF.

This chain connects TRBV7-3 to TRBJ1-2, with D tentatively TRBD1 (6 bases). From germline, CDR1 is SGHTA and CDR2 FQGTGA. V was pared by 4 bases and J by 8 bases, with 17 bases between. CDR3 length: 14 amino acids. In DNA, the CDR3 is TGTGCCAGCAGCTCCGACGCCAGGGGCGGAGGCTACACCTTC. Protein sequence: CASSSDARGGGYTF.

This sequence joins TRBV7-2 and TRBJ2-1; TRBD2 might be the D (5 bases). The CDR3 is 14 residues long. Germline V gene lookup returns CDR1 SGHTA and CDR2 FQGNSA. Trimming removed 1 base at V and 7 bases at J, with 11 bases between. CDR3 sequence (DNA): TGTGCCAGCAGCTTAGTGGTGGGAGCTAATGAGCAGTTCTTC. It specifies CASSLVVGANEQFF.

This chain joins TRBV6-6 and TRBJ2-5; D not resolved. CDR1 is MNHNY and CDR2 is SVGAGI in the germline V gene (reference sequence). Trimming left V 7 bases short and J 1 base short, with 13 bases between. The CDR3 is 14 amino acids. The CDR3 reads CASTSNPIQETQYF. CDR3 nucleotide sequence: TGTGCCAGCACCTCAAACCCCATCCAAGAGACCCAGTACTTC.

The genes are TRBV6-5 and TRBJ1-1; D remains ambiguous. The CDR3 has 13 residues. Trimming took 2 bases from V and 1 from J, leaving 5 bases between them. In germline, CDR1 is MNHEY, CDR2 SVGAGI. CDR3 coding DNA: TGTGCCAGCAGTTACGCATGGAACACTGAAGCTTTCTTT. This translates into CASSYAWNTEAFF.

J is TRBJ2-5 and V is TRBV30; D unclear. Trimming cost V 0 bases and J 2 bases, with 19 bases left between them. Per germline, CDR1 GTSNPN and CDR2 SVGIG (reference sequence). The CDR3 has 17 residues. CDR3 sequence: CAWSVPLKGLGQETQYF. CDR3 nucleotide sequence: TGTGCCTGGAGTGTACCCCTGAAGGGTTTGGGGCAAGAGACCCAGTACTTC. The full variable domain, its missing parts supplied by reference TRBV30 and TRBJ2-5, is SQTIHQWPATLVQPVGSPLSLECTVEGTSNPNLYWYRQAAGRGLQLLFYSVGIGQISSEVPQNLSASRPQDRQFILSSKKLLLSDSGFYLCAWSVPLKGLGQETQYFGPGTRLLVL.

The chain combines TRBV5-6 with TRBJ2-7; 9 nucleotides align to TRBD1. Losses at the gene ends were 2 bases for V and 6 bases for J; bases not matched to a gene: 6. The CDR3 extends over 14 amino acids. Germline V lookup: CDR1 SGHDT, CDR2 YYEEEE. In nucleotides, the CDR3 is TGTGCCAGCAGCTTACCGGGACAGGGAACCGAGCAGTACTTC. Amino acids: CASSLPGQGTEQYF.

In DNA form, the CDR3 reads TGTGCCAGCAGTTCCCGGGACAGGGCGACGGAGACCCAGTACTTC. This codes for CASSSRDRATETQYF. The V gene is TRBV6-1, the J gene TRBJ2-5; 9 nucleotides match TRBD1. From germline, CDR1 is MNHNS and CDR2 SASEGT. The trim removed 5 bases at V and 5 bases at J, leaving 9 bases unmatched. The CDR3 sequence is 15 residues long.

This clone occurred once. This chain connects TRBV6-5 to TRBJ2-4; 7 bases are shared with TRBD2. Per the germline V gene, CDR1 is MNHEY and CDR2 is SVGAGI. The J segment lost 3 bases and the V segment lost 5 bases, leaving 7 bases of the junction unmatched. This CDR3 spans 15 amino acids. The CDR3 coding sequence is TGTGCCAGCAGTACCCGCCCGGGAGGCAAAAACATTCAGTACTTC. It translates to CASSTRPGGKNIQYF.

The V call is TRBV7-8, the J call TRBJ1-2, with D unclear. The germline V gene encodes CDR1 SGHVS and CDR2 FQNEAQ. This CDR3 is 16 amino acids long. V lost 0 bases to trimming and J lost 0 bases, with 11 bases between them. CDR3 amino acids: CASSLAGRLANYGYTF. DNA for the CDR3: TGTGCCAGCAGCTTAGCAGGCAGGCTTGCTAACTATGGCTACACCTTC. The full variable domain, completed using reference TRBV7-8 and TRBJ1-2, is GAGVSQSPRYKVAKRGQDVALRCDPISGHVSLFWYQQALGQGPEFLTYFQNEAQLDKSGLPSDRFFAERPEGSVSTLKIQRTQQEDSAVYLCASSLAGRLANYGYTFGSGTRLTVV.

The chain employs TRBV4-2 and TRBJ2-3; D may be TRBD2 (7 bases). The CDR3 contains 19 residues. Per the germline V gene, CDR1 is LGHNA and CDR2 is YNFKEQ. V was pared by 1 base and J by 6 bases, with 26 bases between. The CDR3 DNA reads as TGTGCCAGCAGCCAAGGACGGAATAGGGGGGGACCCACTCTGGATACGCAGTATTTT. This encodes CASSQGRNRGGPTLDTQYF.

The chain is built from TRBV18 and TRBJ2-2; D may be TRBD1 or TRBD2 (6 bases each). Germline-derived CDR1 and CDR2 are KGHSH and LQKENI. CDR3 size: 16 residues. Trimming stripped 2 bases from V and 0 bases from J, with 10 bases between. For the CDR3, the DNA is TGTGCCAGCTCACCAGTGGGGGGCTCGAACACCGGGGAGCTGTTTTTT. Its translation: CASSPVGGSNTGELFF.

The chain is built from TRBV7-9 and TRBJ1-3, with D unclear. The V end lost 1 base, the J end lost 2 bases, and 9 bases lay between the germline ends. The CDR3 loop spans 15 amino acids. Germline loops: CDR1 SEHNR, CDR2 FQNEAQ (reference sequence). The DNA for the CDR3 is TGTGCCAGCAGCTTAGAGGTTGCTGCTGGAAACACCATATATTTT. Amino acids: CASSLEVAAGNTIYF.

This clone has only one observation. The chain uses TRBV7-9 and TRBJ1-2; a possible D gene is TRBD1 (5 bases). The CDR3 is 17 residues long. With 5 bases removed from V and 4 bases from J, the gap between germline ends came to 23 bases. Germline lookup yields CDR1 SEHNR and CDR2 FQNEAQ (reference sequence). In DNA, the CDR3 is TGTGCCAGCAGCCTCACCCGGGGACGGAGCATCTCCTATGGCTACACCTTC. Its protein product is CASSLTRGRSISYGYTF.

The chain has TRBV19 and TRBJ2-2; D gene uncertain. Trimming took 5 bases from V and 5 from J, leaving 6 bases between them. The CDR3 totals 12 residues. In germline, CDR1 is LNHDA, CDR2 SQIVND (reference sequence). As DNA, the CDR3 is TGTGCCAGTAGTCGCAGGACCGGGGAGCTGTTTTTT. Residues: CASSRRTGELFF.

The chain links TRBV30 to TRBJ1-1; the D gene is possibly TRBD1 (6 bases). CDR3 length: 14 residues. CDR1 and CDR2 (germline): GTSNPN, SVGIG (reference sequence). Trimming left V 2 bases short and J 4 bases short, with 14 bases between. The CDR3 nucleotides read TGTGCCTGGAGTTTCACAGGGTTCGGCACTGAAGCTTTCTTT. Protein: CAWSFTGFGTEAFF.

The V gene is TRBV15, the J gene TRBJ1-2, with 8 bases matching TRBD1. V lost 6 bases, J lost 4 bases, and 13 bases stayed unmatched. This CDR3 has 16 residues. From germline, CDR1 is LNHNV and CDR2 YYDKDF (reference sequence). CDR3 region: CATSSPPGTGAYGYTF. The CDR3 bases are TGTGCCACCAGTTCTCCTCCCGGGACAGGCGCCTATGGCTACACCTTC.

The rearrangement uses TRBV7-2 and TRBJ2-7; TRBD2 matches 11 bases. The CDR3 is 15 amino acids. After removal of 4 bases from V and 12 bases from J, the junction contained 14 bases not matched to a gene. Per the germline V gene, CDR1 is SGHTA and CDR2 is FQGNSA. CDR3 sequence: CASSSQIGTSGSSYF. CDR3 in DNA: TGTGCCAGCAGCTCTCAAATCGGGACTAGCGGATCCTCGTACTTC.

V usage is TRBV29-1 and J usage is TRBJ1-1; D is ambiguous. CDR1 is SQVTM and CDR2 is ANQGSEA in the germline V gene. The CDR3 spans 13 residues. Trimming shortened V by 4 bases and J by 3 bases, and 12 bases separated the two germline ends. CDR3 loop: CSVALGMDTEAFF. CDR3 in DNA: TGCAGCGTTGCATTGGGGATGGACACTGAAGCTTTCTTT.

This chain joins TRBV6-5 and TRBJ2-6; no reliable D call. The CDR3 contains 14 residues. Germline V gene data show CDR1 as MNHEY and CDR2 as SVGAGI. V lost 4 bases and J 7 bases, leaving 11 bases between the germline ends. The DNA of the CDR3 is TGTGCCAGCAGTTCGGAGCCTGAAGCCAACGTCCTGACTTTC. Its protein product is CASSSEPEANVLTF.